This TCR beta chain was found in a study of T cells in Graves' hyperthyroidism and ophthalmopathy. Amplified TCR beta CDR3 regions came from RNA transcripts. An initial round of RT-PCR targeting the TCR CDR3 relied on the HTBI primer set. TCRdb processed the multiplex PCR reads anew with MiXCR; each CDR3 protein has one entry. Here the sample spans 550,000 to 700,000 distinct CDR3 sequences, just over 45% being singletons. Study-wide results and caveats: Ophthalmopathy was identified by the model a median about seven months ahead of onset.

This clonotype was seen at least ten times. What it recognizes is unknown. V was shortened by 3 bases and J by 6 bases, with 6 bases between the two germline ends. The CDR3 has 11 residues. Sequencing was carried out using peripheral blood or thyroid tissue (not recorded which). The V call is TRBV12-3 or TRBV12-4, the J call TRBJ2-7, with TRBD2 as a possible D gene (5 bases). This receptor was identified in an adult woman with Graves' disease, either hyperthyroidism or ophthalmopathy (not recorded which). The CDR3 DNA reads as TGTGCCAGCAGTTTTGAGGGCGAGCAGTACTTC. Translation gives CASSFEGEQYF.